The 27 T cell receptor beta chains below all came from one sample that was sequenced in a study. TCRdb called the 5' RACE reads again in MiXCR, with one record for every CDR3 protein. The table lists roughly 20,000 distinct CDR3 sequences, 30% of them singletons. The source material was tumor-infiltrating naive CD4+ T cells sorted from the breast tumor. Subset: naive CD4+ T cells, CD4+CD45RA+CD25-. The receptors were gathered from a female donor with breast cancer.

Within the sample, this clonotype is medium-sized. The genes are TRBV12-3 or TRBV12-4 and TRBJ2-1; 7 positions match TRBD1. Germline trimming cut 7 bases from V and 10 bases from J; bases unmatched to any gene: 7. The CDR3 length is 12 residues. CDR3 bases: TGTGCCAGCACCACCGACAGGGCGGAGCAGTTCTTC. Its protein is CASTTDRAEQFF.

This clonotype has only one observation. One end of the junction fails to match germline, which may point to a read error. This chain joins TRBV27 and TRBJ2-1; TRBD2 aligns across 7 bases. The CDR3 has 12 amino acids. Per the germline V gene, CDR1 is MNHEY and CDR2 is SMNVEV (reference sequence). CDR3 loop: CASSPGGIEQLF. DNA for the CDR3: TGTGCCAGCAGCCCCGGGGGGATAGAGCAGCTCTTC.

This clonotype was counted ten times or more. The rearrangement uses TRBV29-1 and TRBJ2-7; no definite D call. CDR3 size: 14 residues. V shed 1 base and J shed 0 bases, with 10 bases lying between them. The germline gives CDR1 SQVTM, CDR2 ANQGSEA. The CDR3 DNA reads as TGCAGCGTTGAAGTTAAGAGCAGCTCCTACGAGCAGTACTTC. Translation gives CSVEVKSSSYEQYF.

The rearrangement uses TRBV11-2 and TRBJ2-6, with D possibly matching TRBD2 (5 bases). The CDR3 extends over 19 amino acids. Between the trimmed V and J ends, which lost 4 bases and 4 bases, there was a span of 23 bases. The germline CDR1 and CDR2 sequences are SGHAT and FQNNGV. CDR3 amino acids: CASSSPRRGKLLGANVLTF. CDR3 sequence (DNA): TGTGCCAGCAGCTCTCCCCGCCGGGGAAAATTGCTCGGGGCCAACGTCCTGACTTTC.

Note on this clonotype: A read error is possible here, since a much larger clone lies one base away. The chain couples TRBV12-3 or TRBV12-4 to TRBJ2-7, with TRBD2 matching 13 bases. The V and J ends lost 1 base and 3 bases, in that order; junction bases with no gene match: 12. This CDR3 comprises 19 residues. This chain's CDR3 is CASSLEGTSGTFDYYEQYF. CDR3 DNA sequence: TGTGCCAGCAGTTTAGAAGGGACTAGCGGGACTTTTGATTACTACGAGCAGTACTTC.

V is TRBV7-8 and J is TRBJ2-3, with TRBD2 matching 8 bases. Unmatched junction bases numbered 7, after V lost 2 bases and J lost 6 bases. The CDR3 is 15 residues long. Germline assignment: CDR1 SGHVS and CDR2 FQNEAQ. CDR3 nucleotides: TGTGCCAGCAGCTTAAGAAGGACTAGCTACGATACGCAGTATTTT. This codes for CASSLRRTSYDTQYF.

This clonotype was picked up a small number of times. The chain couples TRBV24-1 to TRBJ2-1, with TRBD2 matching 7 bases. Germline assignment: CDR1 KGHDR and CDR2 SFDVKD. V shed 5 bases, J shed 4 bases, and the junction held 10 bases outside the gene matches. The CDR3 is 16 residues long. The CDR3 reads CATSVGGGGAYNEQFF. CDR3 bases: TGTGCCACCAGTGTTGGGGGGGGAGGAGCGTACAATGAGCAGTTCTTC.

This clonotype was recorded at least ten times. The gene calls are TRBV18 and TRBJ1-5; D is undetermined. Trimming removed 1 base at V and 4 bases at J, with 5 bases between. The germline V gene has CDR1 KGHSH and CDR2 LQKENI. The CDR3 loop spans 13 amino acids. The CDR3 bases are TGTGCCAGCTCACCACTCAGAAATCAGCCCCAGCATTTT. The encoded protein is CASSPLRNQPQHF.

This clonotype is medium-sized by share. V and J are TRBV5-1 and TRBJ2-1, with D possibly TRBD2 on 6 matching bases. The germline V gene encodes CDR1 SGHRS and CDR2 YFSETQ. V dropped 3 bases and J dropped 0 bases, with 16 bases sitting between them. The CDR3 has 17 amino acids. The CDR3 region is CASSSDLTRSSYNEQFF. The CDR3 coding sequence is TGCGCCAGCAGCTCGGACCTGACTAGGAGCTCCTACAATGAGCAGTTCTTC.

This clonotype was observed many times. This chain uses TRBV10-3 with TRBJ2-1, with 8 bases identical to TRBD2. Trimming at V came to 3 bases and at J to 4 bases, leaving 5 bases not matched to a gene. Germline V gene sequence: CDR1 ENHRY, CDR2 SYGVKD. This CDR3 is 15 amino acids long. DNA of the CDR3: TGTGCCATCAGTGACCCTGGGACTAGGTACAATGAGCAGTTCTTC. It codes for CAISDPGTRYNEQFF.

The gene calls are TRBV6-2 or TRBV6-3 and TRBJ1-2, with 7 bases lining up with TRBD1. Germline assignment: CDR1 MNHEY and CDR2 SVGEGT. This CDR3 contains 16 residues. V dropped 6 bases and J dropped 4; count of bases not matched to a gene: 14. CDR3 coding DNA: TGTGCCAGCAGCCACGGACAGGCCACACTCCGCTATGGCTACACCTTC. It translates to CASSHGQATLRYGYTF.

This clonotype has more than one count but fewer than ten. The chain recombines TRBV24-1 with TRBJ2-2; D is possibly TRBD2 (6 bases). Trimming removed 2 bases at V and 4 bases at J, with 7 bases between. Germline-derived CDR1 and CDR2 are KGHDR and SFDVKD. This CDR3 comprises 14 residues. The CDR3 DNA reads TGTGCCACCAGTGATTGGAGGGGCACCGGGGAGCTGTTTTTT. Residues: CATSDWRGTGELFF.

Worth noting for this clonotype: Relative to the germline gene, one junction end is altered; a read error may explain this. This rearrangement joins TRBV30 to TRBJ2-3; the D gene could be TRBD1 or TRBD2 (6 bases each). The CDR3 has 16 amino acids. The germline CDR1 and CDR2 sequences are GTSNPN and SVGIG (reference sequence). The CDR3 spells CAWSVWGAPSTETQYF. As DNA, the CDR3 is TGTGCCTGGAGTGTATGGGGGGCGCCAAGCACAGAAACGCAGTATTTT.

This clonotype has just a few counts. The chain has TRBV3-1 and TRBJ2-4; TRBD2 aligns across 10 bases. V lost 2 bases, J lost 1 base, and 2 bases stayed unmatched. The CDR3 is 16 residues long. Germline CDR1 reads LGHDT; CDR2 reads YNNKEL (reference sequence). CDR3 sequence reads: CASSQTGLAAKNIQYF. In nucleotides, the CDR3 is TGTGCCAGCAGCCAAACGGGACTAGCGGCCAAAAACATTCAGTACTTC.

The genes are TRBV11-2 and TRBJ2-1, with a possible D match to TRBD2 (6 bases). With 2 bases removed from V and 7 bases from J, the gap between germline ends came to 15 bases. The CDR3 length is 15 residues. The germline V gene encodes CDR1 SGHAT and CDR2 FQNNGV. The chain's CDR3 is CASSLNGGRENEQFF. The CDR3 region has the DNA TGTGCCAGCAGCTTAAACGGCGGGCGGGAAAATGAGCAGTTCTTC.

There are many counts of this clonotype. This chain's CDR3 is CASSLIWTDTQYF. DNA of the CDR3: TGTGCCAGCAGCTTAATTTGGACAGATACGCAGTATTTT. This chain joins TRBV7-3 and TRBJ2-3; D gene unclear. Trimming cost V 1 base and J 3 bases, with 5 bases left between them. Germline V gives CDR1 SGHTA, CDR2 FQGTGA. This CDR3 has 13 residues.

This chain connects TRBV11-3 to TRBJ2-1; 8 bases map to TRBD2. The CDR3 sequence is 17 residues long. In germline, CDR1 is SGHNT, CDR2 YENEEA. The junction had 6 bases not matched to a gene; V was cut back by 1 base and J by 1 base. The CDR3 DNA reads as TGTGCCAGCAGCTTAGGTAGCGGGAAGGGGTCCTACAATGAGCAGTTCTTC. This codes for CASSLGSGKGSYNEQFF.

The V and J genes are TRBV2 and TRBJ2-1; possibly TRBD2 for D (5 bases). Germline CDR1 SNHLY, CDR2 FYNNEI. Trimming took off 4 bases at V and 0 bases at J, with 10 bases between the two ends. The CDR3 contains 15 residues. CDR3 sequence reads: CASSGGRDSYNEQFF. For the CDR3, the DNA is TGTGCCAGCAGTGGAGGGAGAGACTCCTACAATGAGCAGTTCTTC.

This clonotype was counted once. This sequence joins TRBV7-2 and TRBJ1-2; D gene uncertain. Germline V gene data show CDR1 as SGHTA and CDR2 as FQGNSA. This CDR3 spans 13 amino acids. Trimming stripped 5 bases from V and 8 bases from J, with 15 bases between. CDR3 coding DNA: TGTGCCAGCAGCCCTCTGCGGGGTGGAGGCTACACCTTC. Protein: CASSPLRGGGYTF. Variable domain in full (rest from reference TRBV7-2 and TRBJ1-2): GAGVSQSPSNKVTEKGKDVELRCDPISGHTALYWYRQSLGQGLEFLIYFQGNSAPDKSGLPSDRFSAERTGGSVSTLTIQRTQQEDSAVYLCASSPLRGGGYTFGSGTRLTVV.

The gene calls are TRBV20-1 and TRBJ2-5; no clear D gene. CDR1 and CDR2 (germline): DFQATT, SNEGSKA (reference sequence). This CDR3 region has 14 residues. Trimming removed 5 bases at V and 5 bases at J, with 18 bases between. The CDR3: CSAYAGRDAETQYF. CDR3 coding DNA: TGCAGTGCTTACGCAGGTAGAGATGCGGAGACCCAGTACTTC.

The chain is built from TRBV7-2 and TRBJ2-3, with D unclear. V was pared by 4 bases and J by 2 bases, with 4 bases between. In germline, CDR1 is SGHTA, CDR2 FQGNSA. The CDR3 covers 12 residues. The CDR3 sequence is CASSYYTDTQYF. As DNA, the CDR3 is TGTGCCAGCAGCTACTACACAGATACGCAGTATTTT.

This clonotype was seen ten or more times. The rearrangement uses TRBV6-5 and TRBJ2-7, with D possibly called TRBD1 or TRBD2 (7 bases each). The CDR3 sequence is 15 residues long. V was clipped by 6 bases and J by 5 bases, with 20 bases between them. Germline assignment: CDR1 MNHEY and CDR2 SVGAGI. The chain's CDR3 is CASRGEGTARDEQYF. The CDR3 region has the DNA TGTGCCAGCAGGGGGGAGGGGACAGCTAGGGACGAGCAGTACTTC.

The DNA for the CDR3 is TGTGCCAGCAGCTTTACAGCCGGGACTCCCTTAGATACGCAGTATTTT. Protein product: CASSFTAGTPLDTQYF. The chain joins TRBV11-2 to TRBJ2-3; weak D call: TRBD2 (6 bases). There are 16 residues in the CDR3. The germline V gene encodes CDR1 SGHAT and CDR2 FQNNGV. Trimming cost V 3 bases and J 5 bases, with 18 bases left between them.

This clonotype is medium-sized by share. The chain combines TRBV5-1 with TRBJ2-7, with D unclear. V was trimmed by 3 bases and J by 0 bases, leaving 10 bases between them. Germline-derived CDR1 and CDR2 are SGHRS and YFSETQ. This CDR3 has 14 residues. CDR3 sequence: CASSSSPSSYEQYF. The CDR3 DNA sequence: TGCGCCAGCAGCTCAAGTCCAAGCTCCTACGAGCAGTACTTC.

The chain recombines TRBV12-5 with TRBJ2-1; 10 positions agree with TRBD2. Trimming removed 2 bases from V and 4 bases from J; junction bases left unmatched: 5. CDR1 and CDR2 (germline): LGHNT, FRNRAP. This CDR3 is 16 amino acids long. CDR3 loop: CASGLRASGSYNEQFF. The DNA of the CDR3 is TGTGCTAGTGGTTTGAGGGCTAGCGGGAGTTACAATGAGCAGTTCTTC. The full variable domain, rest sourced from reference TRBV12-5 and TRBJ2-1, is DARVTQTPRHKVTEMGQEVTMRCQPILGHNTVFWYRQTMMQGLELLAYFRNRAPLDDSGMPKDRFSAEMPDATLATLKIQPSEPRDSAVYFCASGLRASGSYNEQFFGPGTRLTVL.

This chain links TRBV20-1 with TRBJ2-5; D might be TRBD2 (6 bases). The germline gives CDR1 DFQATT, CDR2 SNEGSKA (reference sequence). Trimming left V 2 bases short and J 5 bases short, with 18 bases between. This CDR3 has 15 amino acids. Here the CDR3 DNA reads TGCAGTGCTAGAAGGGTGCTAGCGCGAGAGGAGACCCAGTACTTC. Translating gives CSARRVLAREETQYF.

Comment on this clonotype: The junction shows a germline mismatch at one end, possibly a read error. The V call is TRBV3-1, the J call TRBJ1-1, with a weak D call TRBD1 (5 bases). Germline V gives CDR1 LGHDT, CDR2 YNNKEL (reference sequence). CDR3 length equals 16 residues. The CDR3, as DNA: TGTGCCAGCAGCCAAGATCTGGGGCTAAGAGATACTGAAGCCTCCTTT. Its protein is CASSQDLGLRDTEASF.